Shown below are 14 T cell receptor beta chains from a single sample sequenced in a study of shared clonotypes between healthy human individuals. Sequenced by immunoSEQ multiplex PCR; TCRdb stores in-frame clones only, minus some. The sample has some 2,100,000 clones, 85% to 95% seen once; the top ten hold more than 1.5%. As defined, naive CD8 cells were CD45RO-negative and positively selected for CCR7, with terminally differentiated effector memory CD45RA+ cells excluded. The sequencing input was naive CD8+ T cells from PBMCs. The receptors stem from a young man in good health. Some clones in this sample may be carry-over from other donors' samples.

V and J are TRBV19 and TRBJ1-2; 10 bases are shared with TRBD1. This CDR3 has 15 residues. J lost 1 base, V lost 5 bases, and 4 bases had no gene match. Germline V gene data show CDR1 as LNHDA and CDR2 as SQIVND (reference sequence). In nucleotides, the CDR3 is TGTGCCAGTAGTCGCGGACAGGGGGATAACTATGGCTACACCTTC. It is translated as CASSRGQGDNYGYTF. The full variable domain, rest sourced from reference TRBV19 and TRBJ1-2, is DGGITQSPKYLFRKEGQNVTLSCEQNLNHDAMYWYRQDPGQGLRLIYYSQIVNDFQKGDIAEGYSVSREKKESFPLTVTSAQKNPTAFYLCASSRGQGDNYGYTFGSGTRLTVV.

The chain has TRBV5-1 and TRBJ2-7, with D possibly matching TRBD1 (5 bases). V was pared by 1 base and J by 7 bases, with 18 bases between. CDR1 SGHRS and CDR2 YFSETQ come from the germline V gene. This CDR3 has 15 residues. The CDR3: CASSLSQGSFGEQYF. Written as DNA, the CDR3 is TGCGCCAGCAGCTTGTCCCAGGGAAGTTTCGGAGAGCAGTACTTC. Full variable domain (rest looked up from reference TRBV5-1 and TRBJ2-7): KAGVTQTPRYLIKTRGQQVTLSCSPISGHRSVSWYQQTPGQGLQFLFEYFSETQRNKGNFPGRFSGRQFSNSRSEMNVSTLELGDSALYLCASSLSQGSFGEQYFGPGTRLTVT.

V gene TRBV6-1 combines with J gene TRBJ2-7; D remains ambiguous. Germline CDR1 MNHNS, CDR2 SASEGT. Trimming left V 6 bases short and J 4 bases short, with 16 bases between. The CDR3 sequence is 14 residues long. The CDR3 DNA sequence: TGTGCCAGCAGGGAGCGTGGCTACCTTTACGAGCAGTACTTC. Translated, it gives CASRERGYLYEQYF.

The CDR3 nucleotides read TGTGCCAGCAGTCCAGGCGACAGTGCCTACGAGCAGTACTTC. Amino acids: CASSPGDSAYEQYF. The chain joins TRBV27 to TRBJ2-7; D possibly corresponds to TRBD1 (5 bases). From germline, CDR1 is MNHEY and CDR2 SMNVEV (reference sequence). Trimming removed 5 bases at V and 2 bases at J, with 13 bases between. The CDR3 has 14 amino acids.

The J gene is TRBJ1-3, the V gene TRBV2; TRBD1 matches at 8 bases. CDR1 SNHLY and CDR2 FYNNEI come from the germline V gene. The length of the CDR3 is 15 residues. V was clipped by 1 base and J by 4 bases; unmatched bases: 3. The CDR3 sequence is CASSEETGVGNTIYF. In DNA, the CDR3 is TGTGCCAGCAGTGAAGAGACAGGGGTGGGAAACACCATATATTTT.

The chain employs TRBV2 and TRBJ2-7; perhaps TRBD1 as D (6 bases). Trimming removed 2 bases from V and 4 bases from J, with 15 bases in between. CDR1 and CDR2 from the germline V gene are SNHLY and FYNNEI. The CDR3 totals 15 residues. CDR3 region: CASSENGTPVYEQYF. In DNA form, the CDR3 reads TGTGCCAGCAGTGAAAATGGGACACCCGTTTACGAGCAGTACTTC. Full variable domain (outside the CDR3, taken from reference TRBV2 and TRBJ2-7): EPEVTQTPSHQVTQMGQEVILRCVPISNHLYFYWYRQILGQKVEFLVSFYNNEISEKSEIFDDQFSVERPDGSNFTLKIRSTKLEDSAMYFCASSENGTPVYEQYFGPGTRLTVT.

The genes are TRBV19 and TRBJ2-5; 9 bases are shared with TRBD1. The CDR3 has 16 residues. Germline V CDR1 and CDR2: LNHDA, SQIVND (reference sequence). V shed 5 bases and J 1 base; nucleotides not matched to a gene: 8. CDR3 bases: TGTGCCAGTAGTGCCTGGGACAGGGACTTCCAAGAGACCCAGTACTTC. Translating gives CASSAWDRDFQETQYF.

A few counts support this clone. This chain links TRBV16 with TRBJ2-2; 7 bases fit TRBD1. Germline V CDR1 and CDR2: KGHSY, FQNENV. The J segment lost 5 bases and the V segment lost 5 bases, leaving 5 bases of the junction unmatched. The CDR3 is 14 amino acids. CDR3 protein: CASSSGTATGELFF. The CDR3 nucleotides read TGTGCCAGCAGCTCTGGGACAGCTACCGGGGAGCTGTTTTTT.

CDR3 amino acids: CASSSKQVTSYEQYF. Written as DNA, the CDR3 is TGTGCCAGCAGCTCGAAGCAGGTGACCTCCTACGAGCAGTACTTC. The gene calls are TRBV7-9 and TRBJ2-7; D gene uncertain. The CDR3 is 15 amino acids. Germline CDR1 SEHNR, CDR2 FQNEAQ (reference sequence). V was shortened by 4 bases and J by 0 bases, with 13 bases between the two germline ends.

The gene calls are TRBV18 and TRBJ2-3, with D uncertain. CDR1 KGHSH and CDR2 LQKENI come from the germline V gene. V shed 6 bases and J shed 3 bases, with 13 bases lying between them. This CDR3 is built from 14 residues. This chain's CDR3 is CASSLPSGTDTQYF. Here the CDR3 DNA reads TGTGCCAGCTCCCTCCCTTCCGGGACAGATACGCAGTATTTT.

The chain has TRBV15 and TRBJ2-1; 7 bases are a match to TRBD1. The germline V gene has CDR1 LNHNV and CDR2 YYDKDF (reference sequence). V shed 0 bases, J shed 10 bases, and the junction held 18 bases outside the gene matches. This CDR3 has 18 amino acids. CDR3 in amino acids: CATSRDPVDRATSGEQFF. DNA for the CDR3: TGTGCCACCAGCAGAGATCCCGTCGACAGGGCCACGTCGGGGGAGCAGTTCTTC.

The gene calls are TRBV7-6 and TRBJ2-7; TRBD2 agrees at 9 bases. CDR3 length: 16 residues. V shed 5 bases and J 5 bases; nucleotides not matched to a gene: 13. Germline V lookup: CDR1 SGHVS, CDR2 FNYEAQ. CDR3 sequence (DNA): TGTGCCAGCAGCGATTACCTCGTAGCGGGAGAAAACGAGCAGTACTTC. Its translation: CASSDYLVAGENEQYF.

The CDR3 is CASSFQLAGRRSYEQYF. CDR3 in DNA: TGTGCCAGCAGTTTCCAACTAGCGGGCCGAAGGTCCTACGAGCAGTACTTC. J is TRBJ2-7 and V is TRBV28; the match to TRBD2 covers 9 bases. V was clipped by 3 bases and J by 1 base; unmatched bases: 10. Germline assignment: CDR1 MDHEN and CDR2 SYDVKM. The CDR3 consists of 17 residues.

The chain uses TRBV28 and TRBJ2-7, with 11 bases aligning to TRBD2. The germline V gene encodes CDR1 MDHEN and CDR2 SYDVKM. This CDR3 spans 16 amino acids. Trimming removed 1 base from V and 6 bases from J; junction bases left unmatched: 8. The CDR3 DNA sequence: TGTGCCAGCAGTTTATATCCACTAGCGGGAGTTGGCGAGCAGTACTTC. It encodes CASSLYPLAGVGEQYF.